This TCR beta chain was observed in a study of cytomegalovirus exposure and HLA in healthy donors. Notes on the study in general: V- and J-gene trimming of TCR beta was linked (in a later analysis) to a missense DCLRE1C variant.

The CDR3 has 15 amino acids. Trimming stripped 2 bases from V and 1 base from J, with 12 bases between. Germline V gives CDR1 SGHTA, CDR2 FQGNSA. Comment on this clone: Its matching antigen is unknown.

Use of 60 Vbeta and 13 Jbeta primers characterized the PCR. Clones were sequenced by immunoSEQ multiplex PCR, and TCRdb holds only the in-frame ones, with some missing. The table records more than 55,000 clones, roughly 84% of them present only once. The chain carries TRBV7-2 and TRBJ2-7, with D perhaps matching TRBD1 (5 bases). The sequence derives from a man aged 25-45 years in good health and CMV-seronegative. What was sequenced was PBMCs. CDR3 protein: CASSLQGWDSYEQYF. Written as DNA, the CDR3 is TGTGCCAGCAGCTTACAGGGATGGGATTCCTACGAGCAGTACTTC.